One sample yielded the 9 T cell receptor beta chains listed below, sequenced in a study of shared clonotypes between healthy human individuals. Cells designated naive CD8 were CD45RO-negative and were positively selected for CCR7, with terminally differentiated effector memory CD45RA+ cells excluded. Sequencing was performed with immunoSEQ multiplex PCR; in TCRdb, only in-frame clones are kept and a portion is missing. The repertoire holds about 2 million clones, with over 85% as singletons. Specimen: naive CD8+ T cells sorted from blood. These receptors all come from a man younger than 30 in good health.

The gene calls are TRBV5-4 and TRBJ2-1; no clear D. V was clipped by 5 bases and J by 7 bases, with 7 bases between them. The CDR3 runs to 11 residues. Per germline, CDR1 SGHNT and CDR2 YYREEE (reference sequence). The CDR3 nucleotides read TGTGCCAGCAGATCTGTTAATGAGCAGTTCTTC. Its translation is CASRSVNEQFF.

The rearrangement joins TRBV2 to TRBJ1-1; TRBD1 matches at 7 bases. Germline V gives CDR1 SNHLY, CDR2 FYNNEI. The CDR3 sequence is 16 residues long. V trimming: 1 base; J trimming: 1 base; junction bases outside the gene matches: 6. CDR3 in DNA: TGTGCCAGCAGTGAAGGACAGGGCGTCGCGAACACTGAAGCTTTCTTT. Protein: CASSEGQGVANTEAFF.

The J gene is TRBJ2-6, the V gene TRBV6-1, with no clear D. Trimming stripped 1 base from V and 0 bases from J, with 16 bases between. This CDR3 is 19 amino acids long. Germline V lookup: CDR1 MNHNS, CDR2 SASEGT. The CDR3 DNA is TGTGCCAGCAGTGAAGGTAGTCAGTTTCTGCTCTCTGGGGCCAACGTCCTGACTTTC. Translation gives CASSEGSQFLLSGANVLTF.

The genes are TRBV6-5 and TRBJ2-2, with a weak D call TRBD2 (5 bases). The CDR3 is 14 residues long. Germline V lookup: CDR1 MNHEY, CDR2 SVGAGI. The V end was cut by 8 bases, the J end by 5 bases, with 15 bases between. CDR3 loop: CASGSHSGTGELFF. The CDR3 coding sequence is TGTGCCAGCGGATCTCACTCGGGAACCGGGGAGCTGTTTTTT.

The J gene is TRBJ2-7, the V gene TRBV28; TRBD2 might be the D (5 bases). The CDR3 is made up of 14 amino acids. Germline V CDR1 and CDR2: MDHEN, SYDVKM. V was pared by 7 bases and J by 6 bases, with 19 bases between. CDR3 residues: CASTLLGGAGEQYF. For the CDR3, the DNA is TGTGCCAGCACCTTACTGGGTGGCGCGGGCGAGCAGTACTTC.

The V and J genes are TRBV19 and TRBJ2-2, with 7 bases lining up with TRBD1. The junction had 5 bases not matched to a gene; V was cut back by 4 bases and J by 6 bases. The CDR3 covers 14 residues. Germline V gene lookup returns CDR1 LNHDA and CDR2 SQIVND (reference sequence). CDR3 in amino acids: CASSTDRVPGELFF. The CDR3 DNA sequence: TGTGCCAGTAGTACCGACAGGGTTCCCGGGGAGCTGTTTTTT.

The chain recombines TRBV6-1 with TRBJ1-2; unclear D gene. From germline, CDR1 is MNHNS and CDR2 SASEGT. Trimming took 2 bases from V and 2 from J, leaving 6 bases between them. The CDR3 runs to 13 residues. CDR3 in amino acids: CASSESRNYGYTF. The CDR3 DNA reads TGTGCCAGCAGTGAATCCAGGAACTATGGCTACACCTTC.

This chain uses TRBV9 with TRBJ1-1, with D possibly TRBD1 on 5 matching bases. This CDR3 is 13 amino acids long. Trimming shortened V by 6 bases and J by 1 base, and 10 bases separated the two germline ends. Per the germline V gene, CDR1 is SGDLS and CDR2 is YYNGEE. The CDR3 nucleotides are TGTGCCAGCAACCAGGGCCCGAACACTGAAGCTTTCTTT. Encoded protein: CASNQGPNTEAFF.

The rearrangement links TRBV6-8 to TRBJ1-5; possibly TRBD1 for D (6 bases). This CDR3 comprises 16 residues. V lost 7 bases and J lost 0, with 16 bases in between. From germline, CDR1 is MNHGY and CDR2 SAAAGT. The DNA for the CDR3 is TGTGCCAGCATCCTAATTAGGGGGTATAGCAATCAGCCCCAGCATTTT. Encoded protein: CASILIRGYSNQPQHF.